What follows is one T cell receptor beta chain and its context. The source of the sample is a study of shared clonotypes between healthy human individuals. V lost 0 bases and J 3 bases, leaving 16 bases between the germline ends. The CDR3 consists of 17 residues. CDR1 is SGDLS, CDR2 YYNGEE, per germline. The method was immunoSEQ multiplex PCR; TCRdb's version includes in-frame clones alone and lacks a portion of them. The sample has around 700,000 clones; about 74% are singletons. This sequence originates from a woman aged 25 to 39 in good health. Sequencing input: memory CD4+ T cells sorted from blood. As to subset: CD45RA-negative fraction. The V and J genes are TRBV9 and TRBJ2-1; no reliable D call. The CDR3 DNA reads TGTGCCAGCAGCGTAGACCCAGAACCCCTCAACTACAATGAGCAGTTCTTC. Its protein is CASSVDPEPLNYNEQFF.